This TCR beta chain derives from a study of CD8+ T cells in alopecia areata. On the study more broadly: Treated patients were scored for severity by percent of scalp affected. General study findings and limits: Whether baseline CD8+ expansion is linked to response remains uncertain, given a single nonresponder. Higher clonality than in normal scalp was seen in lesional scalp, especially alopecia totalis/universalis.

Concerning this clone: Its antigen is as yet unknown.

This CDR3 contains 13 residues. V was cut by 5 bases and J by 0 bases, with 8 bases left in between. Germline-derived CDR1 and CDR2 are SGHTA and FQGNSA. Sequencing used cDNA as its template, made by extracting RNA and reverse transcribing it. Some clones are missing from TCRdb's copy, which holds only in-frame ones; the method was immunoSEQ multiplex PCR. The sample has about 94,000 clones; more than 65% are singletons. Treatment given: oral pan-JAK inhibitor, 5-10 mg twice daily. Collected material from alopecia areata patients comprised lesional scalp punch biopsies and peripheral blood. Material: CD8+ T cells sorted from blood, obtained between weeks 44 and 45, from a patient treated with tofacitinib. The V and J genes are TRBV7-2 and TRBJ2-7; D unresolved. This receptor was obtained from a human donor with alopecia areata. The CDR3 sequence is CASSLSGSYEQYF. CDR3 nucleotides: TGTGCCAGCAGCCTCTCCGGCTCCTACGAGCAGTACTTC.